This T cell receptor (beta chain) was found in a study of blood T cell repertoires in COVID-19. Overall study: Specimens from acute and convalescent COVID-19 originated in the United States, Italy and Spain. Sample material is recorded as cDNA or gDNA derived from T cells, B-cell-depleted T cells, or PBMCs.

This CDR3 has 13 residues. Germline CDR1 is SNHLY and CDR2 is FYNNEI. V was cut by 0 bases and J by 12 bases, with 12 bases left in between. Under the authors' procedure: Reference gene primer amplification gave estimated nucleated cell counts. The table came from immunoSEQ multiplex PCR; TCRdb's copy has only in-frame clones and leaves some out. From that table come the V and J calls and clone size; the DNA was used to work out D and trimming. The table has 70,000 to 100,000 clones, roughly 80% seen once; the top ten hold over 9.5%. This clone turned up a few times. Sequencing was performed on peripheral blood. The receptor was isolated from a human donor in a cohort sampled during active COVID-19. This chain links TRBV2 with TRBJ2-1; D may be TRBD1 (5 bases). The CDR3: CASSEAGRARQFF. As DNA, the CDR3 is TGTGCCAGCAGTGAAGCGGGGCGAGCGCGGCAGTTCTTC. The whole variable domain, filled in from reference TRBV2 and TRBJ2-1, reads EPEVTQTPSHQVTQMGQEVILRCVPISNHLYFYWYRQILGQKVEFLVSFYNNEISEKSEIFDDQFSVERPDGSNFTLKIRSTKLEDSAMYFCASSEAGRARQFFGPGTRLTVL.